This T cell receptor (beta chain) was sequenced in a study of T-cell reconstitution after alpha-beta-depleted transplantation in children. This clonotype was observed a handful of times. Unique molecular identifiers were incorporated into the prepared TCRbeta library. Each CDR3 protein gets one entry after TCRdb re-called the PCR reads with MiXCR. The repertoire holds 500,000 to 600,000 distinct CDR3 sequences, with about a sixth as singletons. Trimming took 4 bases from V and 7 from J, leaving 11 bases between them. Per the germline V gene, CDR1 is MNHNY and CDR2 is SVGAGI (reference sequence). The CDR3 covers 12 residues.

Sequencing was performed on PBMCs from the stem cell graft donor, taken from the stem cell graft. The chain employs TRBV6-6 and TRBJ2-7; D is possibly TRBD2 (6 bases). The receptor was isolated from a human donor who donated a stem cell graft to a child with acute lymphoblastic leukemia. The CDR3: CASSSAAGEQYF. The CDR3 bases are TGTGCCAGCAGTTCCGCCGCGGGGGAGCAGTACTTC.